The 19 T cell receptor beta chains given below trace back to one sample, sequenced in a study of technical replicates of blood from a few donors. Profiling relied on immunoSEQ multiplex PCR, and the TCRdb table lists in-frame clones only, not all of them. The data contain more than 90,000 clones, around 95% of them singletons. Sequencing was performed on T cells isolated from PBMCs. These receptors all stem from a human donor in good health.

The rearrangement joins TRBV7-9 to TRBJ1-4; 8 bases map to TRBD1. Germline loops: CDR1 SEHNR, CDR2 FQNEAQ (reference sequence). CDR3 length: 13 amino acids. The junction had 9 bases not matched to a gene; V was cut back by 5 bases and J by 13 bases. The CDR3 loop is CASSPLRQGPLFF. CDR3 DNA: TGTGCCAGCAGCCCATTGCGACAGGGGCCACTGTTTTTT.

This clone came up once. This chain connects TRBV7-9 to TRBJ2-7, with TRBD2 matching 8 bases. Germline lookup yields CDR1 SEHNR and CDR2 FQNEAQ (reference sequence). Unmatched junction bases numbered 5, after V lost 3 bases and J lost 4 bases. CDR3 length equals 14 residues. In nucleotides, the CDR3 is TGTGCCAGCAGCTTCCCCGGGAGGGGATACGAGCAGTACTTC. Amino acids: CASSFPGRGYEQYF.

The genes are TRBV28 and TRBJ2-7, with 7 bases identical to TRBD1. This CDR3 has 13 amino acids. From germline, CDR1 is MDHEN and CDR2 SYDVKM. V shed 2 bases and J 4 bases; nucleotides not matched to a gene: 2. Written as DNA, the CDR3 is TGTGCCAGCAGTTTAGGGACAGTGTACGAGCAGTACTTC. Translation: CASSLGTVYEQYF.

The V gene is TRBV6-6, the J gene TRBJ2-5, with D possibly being TRBD1 (5 bases). The CDR3 has 15 residues. V was shortened by 7 bases and J by 5 bases, with 20 bases between the two germline ends. Germline V gene sequence: CDR1 MNHNY, CDR2 SVGAGI (reference sequence). The CDR3 DNA reads TGTGCCAGCACTGCGCAGTCCTGGGGCAGGGAGACCCAGTACTTC. Translating it yields CASTAQSWGRETQYF.

The chain combines TRBV6-5 with TRBJ1-2; 9 bases agree with TRBD1. The germline CDR1 and CDR2 sequences are MNHEY and SVGAGI. This CDR3 region has 14 residues. V lost 0 bases and J lost 8; bases outside the gene matches: 4. CDR3 nucleotide sequence: TGTGCCAGCAGTTACTCACAGACAGGGGGAGGCTACACCTTC. Translation: CASSYSQTGGGYTF.

The J gene is TRBJ2-5, the V gene TRBV12-5; 8 bases agree with TRBD1. CDR1 is LGHNT, CDR2 FRNRAP, per germline. The CDR3 length is 15 residues. The V and J ends lost 6 bases and 5 bases, in that order; junction bases with no gene match: 11. The CDR3 loop is CASGLGQGAGETQYF. For the CDR3, the DNA is TGTGCTAGTGGCCTCGGACAGGGCGCCGGGGAGACCCAGTACTTC.

The chain joins TRBV29-1 to TRBJ2-1, with D possibly matching TRBD2 (5 bases). Deletions cut 1 base from V and 6 bases from J, with 22 bases between. The CDR3 sequence is 17 residues long. The germline gives CDR1 SQVTM, CDR2 ANQGSEA. CDR3 sequence: CSVEGPQGSLVGNEQFF. The DNA of the CDR3 is TGCAGCGTTGAAGGGCCCCAAGGGAGTTTAGTAGGCAATGAGCAGTTCTTC.

The V gene is TRBV9, the J gene TRBJ2-3, with a tentative D call TRBD2 (5 bases). Germline V gives CDR1 SGDLS, CDR2 YYNGEE. The CDR3 loop spans 18 amino acids. Trimming pared 2 bases from V and 4 bases from J, leaving 23 bases between. CDR3 region: CASSVGTGFMLSADTQYF. The CDR3 bases are TGTGCCAGCAGCGTCGGAACGGGGTTTATGCTGAGTGCAGATACGCAGTATTTT. The full variable domain, completed using reference TRBV9 and TRBJ2-3, is DSGVTQTPKHLITATGQRVTLRCSPRSGDLSVYWYQQSLDQGLQFLIQYYNGEERAKGNILERFSAQQFPDLHSELNLSSLELGDSALYFCASSVGTGFMLSADTQYFGPGTRLTVL.

This clone has only one observation. The rearrangement links TRBV6-4 to TRBJ2-5; 11 bases match TRBD1. The junction had 0 bases not matched to a gene; V was cut back by 2 bases and J by 1 base. Germline lookup yields CDR1 MRHNA and CDR2 SNTAGT. The CDR3 runs 15 residues. The CDR3 DNA reads as TGTGCCAGCAGTGACGGGACAGGGGGCCAAGAGACCCAGTACTTC. It codes for CASSDGTGGQETQYF.

The V call is TRBV11-2, the J call TRBJ1-4, with D possibly matching TRBD1 (5 bases). Germline values: CDR1 SGHAT, CDR2 FQNNGV. The CDR3 is 17 residues long. Between the trimmed V and J ends, which lost 5 bases and 3 bases, there was a span of 19 bases. The CDR3 region is CASSVAGKAVSNEKLFF. CDR3 DNA sequence: TGTGCCAGCAGCGTCGCAGGGAAAGCAGTTTCTAATGAAAAACTGTTTTTT.

The genes are TRBV7-2 and TRBJ2-7; 13 bases are a match to TRBD2. The V gene's germline CDR1 is SGHTA and CDR2 FQGNSA. CDR3 length: 20 amino acids. The V and J ends lost 0 bases and 3 bases, in that order; junction bases with no gene match: 14. CDR3 nucleotide sequence: TGTGCCAGCAGCTTAGCGAGGGCCCGACTAGCGGGAGGTCCCATCTACGAGCAGTACTTC. Residues: CASSLARARLAGGPIYEQYF.

V is TRBV6-1 and J is TRBJ2-1; 8 bases map to TRBD2. CDR3 length: 16 amino acids. CDR1 is MNHNS, CDR2 SASEGT, per germline. Trimming at V came to 2 bases and at J to 4 bases, leaving 7 bases not matched to a gene. As DNA, the CDR3 is TGTGCCAGCAGTGAATTCCAGCGGGAGCCTTACAATGAGCAGTTCTTC. Translated, it gives CASSEFQREPYNEQFF.

V usage is TRBV7-9 and J usage is TRBJ2-1; 8 bases line up with TRBD2. CDR1 is SEHNR, CDR2 FQNEAQ, per germline (reference sequence). The J segment lost 1 base and the V segment lost 5 bases, leaving 7 bases of the junction unmatched. CDR3 length: 16 amino acids. The CDR3 bases are TGTGCCAGCAGCCGAAAAGCGGGGGAGTCCTACAATGAGCAGTTCTTC. This encodes CASSRKAGESYNEQFF.

The CDR3 region is CASSSGTGGGNQPQHF. Here the CDR3 DNA reads TGTGCCAGCAGCTCGGGGACAGGGGGCGGCAATCAGCCCCAGCATTTT. The chain is built from TRBV5-6 and TRBJ1-5; 12 bases map to TRBD1. J lost 2 bases, V lost 3 bases, and 3 bases had no gene match. Germline values: CDR1 SGHDT, CDR2 YYEEEE. This CDR3 contains 16 residues.

The chain combines TRBV6-5 with TRBJ2-1; TRBD1 is a possible D gene (6 bases). The germline gives CDR1 MNHEY, CDR2 SVGAGI. This CDR3 is 15 amino acids long. Trimming removed 2 bases from V and 5 bases from J, with 13 bases in between. CDR3 nucleotides: TGTGCCAGCAGTTACGGGACATCTCTCGACAATGAGCAGTTCTTC. Protein sequence: CASSYGTSLDNEQFF.

The rearrangement uses TRBV27 and TRBJ2-2; no definite D call. The CDR3 has 15 amino acids. Germline V gene data show CDR1 as MNHEY and CDR2 as SMNVEV (reference sequence). V dropped 6 bases and J dropped 3 bases, with 14 bases sitting between them. The CDR3 sequence: CASRSFVTDTGELFF. The CDR3 nucleotides read TGTGCCAGCAGAAGTTTTGTTACAGACACCGGGGAGCTGTTTTTT.

This clone was seen just once. J is TRBJ1-1 and V is TRBV5-1; no firm D call. This CDR3 is built from 16 residues. The germline CDR1 and CDR2 sequences are SGHRS and YFSETQ. Trimming left V 0 bases short and J 7 bases short, with 19 bases between. CDR3 sequence reads: CASSLATVRFSVEAFF. As DNA, the CDR3 is TGCGCCAGCAGCTTGGCGACTGTTCGATTTTCGGTTGAAGCTTTCTTT.

This clone was observed once. This chain joins TRBV7-2 and TRBJ1-4, with a tentative D call TRBD1 (6 bases). Trimming took off 4 bases at V and 0 bases at J, with 12 bases between the two ends. The germline gives CDR1 SGHTA, CDR2 FQGNSA. The CDR3 extends over 16 amino acids. The CDR3 nucleotides read TGTGCCAGCAGCTCAGGGACACTTGCAACTAATGAAAAACTGTTTTTT. It specifies CASSSGTLATNEKLFF.

The chain couples TRBV28 to TRBJ1-5; D is unclear. V shed 5 bases and J shed 6 bases, with 8 bases lying between them. Germline V gene lookup returns CDR1 MDHEN and CDR2 SYDVKM. CDR3 size: 12 residues. The DNA for the CDR3 is TGTGCCAGCAGTGGATCGGGTCAGCCCCAGCATTTT. This gives the protein CASSGSGQPQHF.